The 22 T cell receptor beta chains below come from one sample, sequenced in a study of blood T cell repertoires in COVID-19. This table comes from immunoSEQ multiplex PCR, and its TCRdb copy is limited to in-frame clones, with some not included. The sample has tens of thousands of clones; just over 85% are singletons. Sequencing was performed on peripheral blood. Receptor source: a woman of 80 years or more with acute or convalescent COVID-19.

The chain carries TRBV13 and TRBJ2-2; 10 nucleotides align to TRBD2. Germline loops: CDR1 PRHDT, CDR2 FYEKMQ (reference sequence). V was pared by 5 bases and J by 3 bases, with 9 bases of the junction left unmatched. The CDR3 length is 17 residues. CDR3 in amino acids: CASSAKPGLAYTGELFF. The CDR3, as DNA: TGTGCCAGCAGCGCAAAACCGGGACTAGCGTACACCGGGGAGCTGTTTTTT.

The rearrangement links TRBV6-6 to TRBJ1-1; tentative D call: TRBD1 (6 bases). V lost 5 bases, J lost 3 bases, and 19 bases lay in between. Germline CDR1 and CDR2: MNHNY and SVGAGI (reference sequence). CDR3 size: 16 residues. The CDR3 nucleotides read TGTGCCAGCAGTGCCAACAGGGTCCGCGGGTACACTGAAGCTTTCTTT. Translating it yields CASSANRVRGYTEAFF.

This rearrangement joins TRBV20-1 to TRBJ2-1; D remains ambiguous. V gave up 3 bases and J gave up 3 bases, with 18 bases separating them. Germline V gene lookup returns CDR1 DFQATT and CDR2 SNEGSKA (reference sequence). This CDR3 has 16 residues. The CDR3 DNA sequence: TGCAGTGCTAGTCCCCGTTCGCGTAGTTTCTACAATGAGCAGTTCTTC. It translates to CSASPRSRSFYNEQFF.

CDR3 nucleotides: TGCGCCAGCAGCCCTGTTGGGGGCGAGTACGAGCAGTACTTC. It specifies CASSPVGGEYEQYF. The J gene is TRBJ2-7, the V gene TRBV5-1; TRBD1 might be the D (6 bases). Germline V lookup: CDR1 SGHRS, CDR2 YFSETQ. The CDR3 sequence is 14 residues long. V gave up 4 bases and J gave up 4 bases, with 15 bases separating them.

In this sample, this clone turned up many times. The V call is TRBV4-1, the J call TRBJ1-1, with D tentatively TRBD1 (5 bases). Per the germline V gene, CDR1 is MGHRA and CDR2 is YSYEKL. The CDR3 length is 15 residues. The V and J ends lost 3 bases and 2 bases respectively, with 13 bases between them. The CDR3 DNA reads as TGCGCCAGCAGCCATCCTGAGGGACTTAACACTGAAGCTTTCTTT. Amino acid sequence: CASSHPEGLNTEAFF.

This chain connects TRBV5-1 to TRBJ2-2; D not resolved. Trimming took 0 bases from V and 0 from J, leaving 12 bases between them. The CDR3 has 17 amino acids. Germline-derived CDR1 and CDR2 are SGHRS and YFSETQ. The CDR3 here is CASSLAVGLSNTGELFF. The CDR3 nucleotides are TGCGCCAGCAGCTTGGCCGTGGGCCTCTCGAACACCGGGGAGCTGTTTTTT. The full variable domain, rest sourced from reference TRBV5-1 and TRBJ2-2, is KAGVTQTPRYLIKTRGQQVTLSCSPISGHRSVSWYQQTPGQGLQFLFEYFSETQRNKGNFPGRFSGRQFSNSRSEMNVSTLELGDSALYLCASSLAVGLSNTGELFFGEGSRLTVL.

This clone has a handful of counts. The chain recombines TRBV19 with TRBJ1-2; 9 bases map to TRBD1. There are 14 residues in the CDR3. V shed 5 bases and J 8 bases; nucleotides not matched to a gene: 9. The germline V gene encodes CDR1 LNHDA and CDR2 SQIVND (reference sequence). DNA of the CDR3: TGTGCCAGTAGTGCGGGACAGGGATCAGACGGCTACACCTTC. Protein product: CASSAGQGSDGYTF.

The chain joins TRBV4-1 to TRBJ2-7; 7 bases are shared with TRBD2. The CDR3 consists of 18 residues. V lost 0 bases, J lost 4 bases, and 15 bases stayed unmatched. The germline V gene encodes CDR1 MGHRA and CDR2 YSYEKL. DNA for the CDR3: TGCGCCAGCAGCCAAGAAAGTCAGTTGGCGGGAGTAAATTACGAGCAGTACTTC. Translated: CASSQESQLAGVNYEQYF.

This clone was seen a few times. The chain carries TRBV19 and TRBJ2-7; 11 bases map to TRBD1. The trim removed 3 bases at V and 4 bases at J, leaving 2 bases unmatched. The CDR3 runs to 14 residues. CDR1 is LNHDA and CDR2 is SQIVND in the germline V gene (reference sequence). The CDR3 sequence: CASSIGTGGYEQYF. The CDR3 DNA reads TGTGCCAGTAGTATTGGGACAGGGGGATACGAGCAGTACTTC.

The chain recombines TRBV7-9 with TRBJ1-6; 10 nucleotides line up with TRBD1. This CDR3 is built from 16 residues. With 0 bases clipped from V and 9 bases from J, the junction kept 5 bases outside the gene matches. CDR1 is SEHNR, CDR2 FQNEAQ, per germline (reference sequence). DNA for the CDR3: TGTGCCAGCAGCTTAGCGGGACAGGGGTTGAGTTCACCCCTCCACTTT. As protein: CASSLAGQGLSSPLHF.

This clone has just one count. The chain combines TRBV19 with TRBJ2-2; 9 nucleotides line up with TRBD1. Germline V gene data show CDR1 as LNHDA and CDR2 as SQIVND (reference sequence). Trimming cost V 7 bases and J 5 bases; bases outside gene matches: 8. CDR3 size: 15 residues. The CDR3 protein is CASNVQGALTGELFF. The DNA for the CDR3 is TGTGCCAGTAACGTACAGGGGGCGCTTACCGGGGAGCTGTTTTTT.

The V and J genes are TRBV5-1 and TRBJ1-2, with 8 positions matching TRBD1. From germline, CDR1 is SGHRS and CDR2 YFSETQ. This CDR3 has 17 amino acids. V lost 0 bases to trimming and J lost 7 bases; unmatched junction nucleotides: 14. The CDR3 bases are TGCGCCAGCAGCTTGGCCCCGAGACAGGGGAATGGAGTTGGCTACACCTTC. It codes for CASSLAPRQGNGVGYTF.

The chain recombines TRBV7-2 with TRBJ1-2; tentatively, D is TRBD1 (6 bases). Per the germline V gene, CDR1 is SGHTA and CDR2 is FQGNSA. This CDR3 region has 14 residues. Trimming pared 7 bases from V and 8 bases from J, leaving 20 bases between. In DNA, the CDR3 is TGTGCCAGCATCCTCGACAGGCGACGGGGCGGCTACACCTTC. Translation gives CASILDRRRGGYTF.

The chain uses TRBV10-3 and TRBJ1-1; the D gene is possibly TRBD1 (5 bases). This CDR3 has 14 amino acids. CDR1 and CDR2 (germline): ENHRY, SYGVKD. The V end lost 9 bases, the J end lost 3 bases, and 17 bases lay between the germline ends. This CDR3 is CAIKSRGGHTEAFF. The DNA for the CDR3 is TGTGCCATTAAAAGCCGGGGGGGTCACACTGAAGCTTTCTTT.

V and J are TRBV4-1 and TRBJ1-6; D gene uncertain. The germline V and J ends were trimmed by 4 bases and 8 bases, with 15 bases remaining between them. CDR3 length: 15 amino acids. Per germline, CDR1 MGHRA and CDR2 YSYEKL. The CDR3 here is CASSPVSPADSPLHF. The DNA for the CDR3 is TGCGCCAGCAGCCCAGTCAGCCCCGCGGATTCACCCCTCCACTTT.

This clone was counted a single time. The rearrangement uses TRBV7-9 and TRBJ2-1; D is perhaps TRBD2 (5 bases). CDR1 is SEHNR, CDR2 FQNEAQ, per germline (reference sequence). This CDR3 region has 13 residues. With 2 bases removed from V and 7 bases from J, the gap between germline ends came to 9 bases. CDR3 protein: CASSLLDLNEQFF. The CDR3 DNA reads TGTGCCAGCAGCTTACTGGACTTAAATGAGCAGTTCTTC.

This CDR3 reads CASSYNDEQYF. The CDR3 DNA follows: TGTGCCAGCAGTTACAACGACGAGCAGTACTTC. V and J are TRBV2 and TRBJ2-7, with D hard to call. V lost 5 bases and J 5 bases, leaving 7 bases between the germline ends. CDR3 size: 11 residues. Looked up from germline, CDR1 is SNHLY and CDR2 is FYNNEI.

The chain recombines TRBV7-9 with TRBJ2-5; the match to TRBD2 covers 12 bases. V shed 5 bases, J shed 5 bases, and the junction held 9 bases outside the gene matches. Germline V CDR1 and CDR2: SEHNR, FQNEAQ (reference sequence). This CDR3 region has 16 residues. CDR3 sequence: CASSTGLAGLPETQYF. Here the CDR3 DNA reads TGTGCCAGCAGCACAGGACTAGCGGGGCTTCCGGAGACCCAGTACTTC.

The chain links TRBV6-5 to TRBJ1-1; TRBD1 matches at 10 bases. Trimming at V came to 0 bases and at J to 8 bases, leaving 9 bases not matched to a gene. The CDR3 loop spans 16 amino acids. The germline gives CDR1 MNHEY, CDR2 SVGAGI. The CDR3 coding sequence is TGTGCCAGCAGTTACTCGGTTCCGGGACAGGGGATGGAAGCTTTCTTT. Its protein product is CASSYSVPGQGMEAFF.

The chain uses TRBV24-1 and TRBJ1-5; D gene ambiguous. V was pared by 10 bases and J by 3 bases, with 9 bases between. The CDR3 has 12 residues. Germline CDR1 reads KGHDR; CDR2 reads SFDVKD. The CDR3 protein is CATFSFNQPQHF. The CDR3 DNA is TGTGCCACATTCTCCTTCAATCAGCCCCAGCATTTT.

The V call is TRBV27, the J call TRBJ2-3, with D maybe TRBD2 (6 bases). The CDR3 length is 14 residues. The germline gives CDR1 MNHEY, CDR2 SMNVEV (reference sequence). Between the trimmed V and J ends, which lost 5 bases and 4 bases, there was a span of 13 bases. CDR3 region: CASSDGTRADTQYF. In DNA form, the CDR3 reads TGTGCCAGCAGTGACGGGACTCGAGCAGATACGCAGTATTTT.

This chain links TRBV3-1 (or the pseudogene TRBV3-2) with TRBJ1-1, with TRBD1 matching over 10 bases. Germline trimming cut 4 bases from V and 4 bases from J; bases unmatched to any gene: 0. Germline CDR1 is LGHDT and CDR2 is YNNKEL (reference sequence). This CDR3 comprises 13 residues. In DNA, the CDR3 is TGTGCCAGCAGCCGGACAGGGGGCACTGAAGCTTTCTTT. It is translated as CASSRTGGTEAFF.